A selection of T cell receptor beta chains follows, all from one sample in a study of post-analysis software for immune sequencing data. One entry per CDR3 protein, called by TCRdb with MiXCR from the PCR reads. The data hold fewer than 850,000 distinct CDR3 sequences, with roughly 46% observed a single time. The source material was blood. All receptors come from a girl aged 10 to 17 with multiple sclerosis. Both conserved end residues are part of each CDR3. The D gene is left open where the match is weak. A clone size is listed for some rows: how often the clone was seen (once, few, many), or a class if it is expanded.

D	V	J	size	CDR3	DNA
.	TRBV13	TRBJ2-5	.	CASSFRGVASRETQYF	TGTGCCAGCAGCTTTCGCGGGGTAGCTAGTCGGGAGACCCAGTACTTC
.	TRBV14	TRBJ1-4	.	CASSQGRGPNEKLFF	TGTGCCAGCAGCCAAGGCAGGGGACCTAATGAAAAACTGTTTTTT
.	TRBV12-3/TRBV12-4	TRBJ2-3	.	CASNPGRSADTQYF	TGTGCCAGCAACCCGGGACGGAGCGCAGATACGCAGTATTTT
TRBD1	TRBV20-1	TRBJ1-2	.	CSALNRTGGPYGYTF	TGCAGTGCCTTAAACCGGACAGGGGGCCCCTATGGCTACACCTTC
TRBD2	TRBV12-3/TRBV12-4	TRBJ2-7	.	CASRRLAPSLSEQYF	TGTGCCAGCAGGCGACTAGCGCCCTCCTTGAGCGAGCAGTACTTC
TRBD1	TRBV6-6	TRBJ2-5	.	CASRWTGRETQYF	TGTGCCAGCAGGTGGACAGGGAGAGAGACCCAGTACTTC
.	TRBV20-1	TRBJ2-1	.	CGGNFADYNEQFF	TGCGGTGGGAATTTTGCGGATTACAATGAGCAGTTCTTC
.	TRBV6-6	TRBJ2-6	.	CASSSMIAGANVLTF	TGTGCCAGCAGTTCTATGATCGCGGGGGCCAACGTCCTGACTTTC
.	TRBV20-1	TRBJ2-7	.	CSARGEDVSFYEQYF	TGCAGTGCAAGAGGGGAGGATGTCTCCTTCTACGAGCAGTACTTC
TRBD1	TRBV12-5	TRBJ1-2	many	CASVPTGASGYTF	TGTGCTAGTGTCCCTACAGGGGCCTCGGGCTACACCTTC
.	TRBV12-3/TRBV12-4	TRBJ2-2	.	CASILAGLNTGELFF	TGTGCCAGCATCTTGGCGGGGTTGAACACCGGGGAGCTGTTTTTT
.	TRBV9	TRBJ2-2	few	CASSVGSDSNTGELFF	TGTGCCAGCAGCGTAGGTAGCGATTCTAACACCGGGGAGCTGTTTTTT
.	TRBV7-9	TRBJ2-5	.	CASSSSGYDQETQYF	TGTGCCAGCAGCTCCTCTGGATATGATCAAGAGACCCAGTACTTC
.	TRBV3-1	TRBJ2-7	.	CASSQLSSYEQYF	TGTGCCAGCAGCCAACTAAGCTCCTACGAGCAGTACTTC
.	TRBV12-3/TRBV12-4	TRBJ2-1	few	CASSLQDTYNEQFF	TGTGCCAGCAGTTTACAGGATACCTACAATGAGCAGTTCTTC
TRBD1	TRBV29-1	TRBJ2-7	few	CSVTGQGAREQYF	TGCAGCGTTACGGGACAGGGGGCGCGGGAGCAGTACTTC
.	TRBV5-1	TRBJ2-7	.	CASSLVGSSSYNEQYF	TGCGCCAGCAGCTTGGTGGGGTCAAGCTCCTACAATGAGCAGTACTTC
TRBD2	TRBV20-1	TRBJ2-1	.	CSATSTSGNEQFF	TGCAGTGCTACCTCGACTAGCGGAAATGAGCAGTTCTTC
TRBD1	TRBV3-1	TRBJ1-1	.	CASSPKRTGEAFF	TGTGCCAGCAGCCCCAAGCGGACAGGAGAAGCTTTCTTT
.	TRBV7-9	TRBJ2-5	few	CASSSGTGDHLKETQYF	TGTGCCAGCAGCTCTGGCACAGGTGATCATTTAAAAGAGACCCAGTACTTC
TRBD2	TRBV18	TRBJ2-7	.	CASSPGLAGPSYEQYF	TGTGCCAGCTCACCAGGACTAGCGGGTCCCTCCTACGAGCAGTACTTC
.	TRBV27	TRBJ1-1	.	CASSTASRTEAFF	TGTGCCAGCAGTACCGCCTCCCGGACTGAAGCTTTCTTT
.	TRBV29-1	TRBJ1-1	few	CSVQGAPERPEAFF	TGCAGCGTTCAAGGGGCCCCCGAACGCCCTGAAGCTTTCTTT
.	TRBV12-3/TRBV12-4	TRBJ2-7	few	CASSGGVASNDEQYF	TGTGCCAGCAGTGGGGGAGTCGCGTCGAACGACGAGCAGTACTTC
.	TRBV7-2	TRBJ1-1	.	CASSQTRMGSEAFF	TGTGCCAGCAGCCAGACACGGATGGGTTCTGAAGCTTTCTTT
.	TRBV2	TRBJ2-6	.	CASGGANVLTF	TGTGCCAGCGGCGGGGCCAACGTCCTGACTTTC
TRBD2	TRBV12-3/TRBV12-4	TRBJ2-1	few	CASRLTSGRSNEQFF	TGTGCCAGCAGGCTGACTAGCGGGAGGTCCAATGAGCAGTTCTTC
TRBD1	TRBV20-1	TRBJ1-1	.	CSARAPDRAGGTEAFF	TGCAGTGCTAGAGCACCGGACAGGGCGGGTGGCACTGAAGCTTTCTTT
.	TRBV24-1	TRBJ1-2	.	CATSDGSTYGYTF	TGTGCCACCAGTGACGGGTCTACCTATGGCTACACCTTC
TRBD2	TRBV13	TRBJ2-2	.	CASNLGGGTGELFF	TGTGCCAGCAACTTAGGCGGGGGCACCGGGGAGCTGTTTTTT
.	TRBV6-5	TRBJ2-1	.	CASSYSRSSGSYNEQFF	TGTGCCAGCAGTTACTCGAGGTCCAGCGGGTCCTACAATGAGCAGTTCTTC
TRBD2	TRBV12-5	TRBJ2-5	.	CASGQGLAGETQYF	TGTGCTAGTGGTCAGGGACTAGCGGGAGAGACCCAGTACTTC
TRBD1	TRBV6-5	TRBJ1-2	.	CASSYPIHYEGQGDYGYTF	TGTGCCAGCAGTTACCCCATACACTATGAGGGACAGGGAGACTATGGCTACACCTTC